The clone carrying this T cell receptor (beta chain) appeared a few times. Its specificity is not known. The germline V gene has CDR1 MDHEN and CDR2 SYDVKM. This CDR3 spans 17 amino acids. The V end lost 3 bases, the J end lost 0 bases, and 14 bases lay between the germline ends. This specimen belongs to a study of response to subunit inactivated influenza vaccine. The study, taken as a whole, reports: Authors suggested seasonal influenza vaccinations each recruit few new T cells.

MiXCR, run by TCRdb on the RT-PCR reads, gives a single entry per CDR3 protein. The sample shows 600,000 to 850,000 distinct CDR3 sequences, 14% of them seen only once. This material consisted of PBMCs from blood, taken 14 days before vaccination. The gene calls are TRBV28 and TRBJ2-2; D possibly corresponds to TRBD2 (6 bases). The sequence came from a man aged 45-65 years who received an inactivated influenza vaccine. The CDR3 DNA reads as TGTGCCAGCAGTTTTAACGGGGGTGACGCGAACACCGGGGAGCTGTTTTTT. This encodes CASSFNGGDANTGELFF.